This passage covers 26 T cell receptor beta chains from one sample sequenced in a study of T cells in localized non-small cell lung cancer. Generated by immunoSEQ multiplex PCR, the TCRdb table keeps only in-frame clones and is missing some. The sample records 30,000 to 40,000 clones, more than 80% being singletons. The sample here was peripheral blood mononuclear cells, taken before any cancer treatment. The receptors shown here come from a male donor at least 60 years old with stage II lung adenocarcinoma.

This clone has only a few counts. The J gene is TRBJ1-5, the V gene TRBV7-9; 9 bases match TRBD1. Germline V gene sequence: CDR1 SEHNR, CDR2 FQNEAQ (reference sequence). This CDR3 region has 14 residues. The V segment lost 5 bases and the J segment 8 bases; nucleotides outside the gene matches: 7. The CDR3 loop is CASSPGQGEEPQHF. CDR3 DNA sequence: TGTGCCAGCAGCCCGGGACAGGGTGAAGAGCCCCAGCATTTT.

The genes are TRBV2 and TRBJ2-7; 7 nucleotides line up with TRBD2. V gave up 6 bases and J gave up 6 bases; unmatched junction bases: 11. The CDR3 contains 14 residues. CDR1 and CDR2 (germline): SNHLY, FYNNEI. The CDR3 protein is CASRVSGEGSEQYF. The DNA for the CDR3 is TGTGCCAGCAGAGTCTCGGGGGAGGGTTCCGAGCAGTACTTC.

This clone was detected only a few times. V gene TRBV5-4 combines with J gene TRBJ2-2; the D is unclear. The CDR3 is 16 amino acids. Germline V CDR1 and CDR2: SGHNT, YYREEE (reference sequence). The germline V and J ends were trimmed by 4 bases and 9 bases, with 22 bases remaining between them. The CDR3: CASSRFAGESHRELFF. In DNA form, the CDR3 reads TGTGCCAGCAGCCGCTTTGCCGGAGAGTCCCACCGGGAGCTGTTTTTT.

V is TRBV7-8 and J is TRBJ1-5, with TRBD1 matching 9 bases. CDR3 length: 16 amino acids. The germline V gene encodes CDR1 SGHVS and CDR2 FQNEAQ. V lost 5 bases, J lost 5 bases, and 10 bases stayed unmatched. CDR3 region: CASSKGRDRAYQPQHF. For the CDR3, the DNA is TGTGCCAGCAGCAAGGGGAGGGACAGGGCCTATCAGCCCCAGCATTTT.

In DNA form, the CDR3 reads TGTGCCAGCAGCGTAGGCCTAACTCCCGATCAGCCCCAGCATTTT. Its protein product is CASSVGLTPDQPQHF. The chain links TRBV9 to TRBJ1-5, with no clear D. Trimming left V 0 bases short and J 5 bases short, with 12 bases between. The V gene's germline CDR1 is SGDLS and CDR2 YYNGEE. This CDR3 has 15 amino acids.

V is TRBV5-1 and J is TRBJ2-3; 9 bases align to TRBD1. Germline V CDR1 and CDR2: SGHRS, YFSETQ. V lost 4 bases to trimming and J lost 4 bases; unmatched junction nucleotides: 4. The CDR3 extends over 14 amino acids. The CDR3 coding sequence is TGCGCCAGCAGCATGGGACAGGGCGCAGATACGCAGTATTTT. This codes for CASSMGQGADTQYF.

The chain has TRBV19 and TRBJ2-3, with D uncertain. The ends were cut back, 3 bases at V and 6 bases at J, with 10 bases in the middle. The germline gives CDR1 LNHDA, CDR2 SQIVND (reference sequence). The CDR3 is 13 residues long. The CDR3 loop is CASSIGSEDTQYF. DNA of the CDR3: TGTGCCAGTAGTATTGGTTCGGAGGATACGCAGTATTTT.

The J gene is TRBJ2-5, the V gene TRBV7-7; D perhaps matches TRBD1 (6 bases). The CDR3 runs 14 residues. Germline V gene lookup returns CDR1 SSHAT and CDR2 FNYEAQ (reference sequence). With 2 bases removed from V and 3 bases from J, the gap between germline ends came to 10 bases. CDR3 in DNA: TGTGCCAGCAGCTTACCCCGGACAGAAGAGACCCAGTACTTC. Translation gives CASSLPRTEETQYF.

This clone was picked up a small number of times. The chain employs TRBV11-2 and TRBJ1-1; a possible D gene is TRBD1 (6 bases). Per germline, CDR1 SGHAT and CDR2 FQNNGV. V was cut by 5 bases and J by 0 bases, with 13 bases left in between. This CDR3 is 15 amino acids long. The CDR3 is CASSPSWTVNTEAFF. CDR3 bases: TGTGCCAGCAGCCCCAGCTGGACAGTGAACACTGAAGCTTTCTTT.

The J gene is TRBJ2-2, the V gene TRBV5-1, with D perhaps TRBD2 (7 bases). The CDR3 covers 15 residues. Trimming removed 3 bases from V and 6 bases from J, with 15 bases in between. In germline, CDR1 is SGHRS, CDR2 YFSETQ. CDR3 sequence reads: CASSWGGRVAGELFF. CDR3 DNA: TGCGCCAGCAGCTGGGGGGGCCGAGTAGCCGGGGAGCTGTTTTTT.

V usage is TRBV18 and J usage is TRBJ2-7; 7 bases align to TRBD1. The CDR3 is made up of 13 amino acids. V trimming: 2 bases; J trimming: 2 bases; junction bases outside the gene matches: 0. CDR1 and CDR2 from the germline V gene are KGHSH and LQKENI. CDR3 nucleotides: TGTGCCAGCTCACCAGGGACAGCCTACGAGCAGTACTTC. Its protein product is CASSPGTAYEQYF.

The chain employs TRBV7-9 and TRBJ2-1; the D is unclear. Germline loops: CDR1 SEHNR, CDR2 FQNEAQ (reference sequence). Trimming pared 5 bases from V and 8 bases from J, leaving 19 bases between. This CDR3 has 15 amino acids. DNA for the CDR3: TGTGCCAGCAGCCCCTTTACAGCTCCAGCCGATGAGCAGTTCTTC. Translation gives CASSPFTAPADEQFF.

V and J are TRBV6-4 and TRBJ1-1; D is unclear. Trimming removed 6 bases from V and 1 base from J, with 12 bases in between. The CDR3 runs to 14 residues. The germline V gene encodes CDR1 MRHNA and CDR2 SNTAGT. CDR3 in amino acids: CASSPSHGNTEAFF. The CDR3 DNA reads as TGTGCCAGCAGCCCTTCCCACGGGAACACTGAAGCTTTCTTT.

This clone was recorded once. The same CDR3 also results from other DNA sequences found in this sample. The V and J genes are TRBV28 and TRBJ2-5, with a weak D call TRBD2 (6 bases). V lost 3 bases to trimming and J lost 3 bases, with 8 bases between them. The germline V gene encodes CDR1 MDHEN and CDR2 SYDVKM. The CDR3 loop spans 13 amino acids. This chain's CDR3 is CASSLGGEETQYF. The CDR3 DNA is TGTGCCAGCAGTTTGGGCGGGGAAGAGACCCAGTACTTC.

This clone came up once. This rearrangement joins TRBV19 to TRBJ1-4; TRBD1 might be the D (5 bases). Trimming shortened V by 6 bases and J by 5 bases, and 16 bases separated the two germline ends. The CDR3 extends over 15 amino acids. The germline V gene encodes CDR1 LNHDA and CDR2 SQIVND (reference sequence). In DNA form, the CDR3 reads TGTGCCAGTAGGAGTGAGGGGACTATCAATGAAAAACTGTTTTTT. Amino acids: CASRSEGTINEKLFF.

The chain combines TRBV20-1 with TRBJ2-1; D is undetermined. Germline lookup yields CDR1 DFQATT and CDR2 SNEGSKA (reference sequence). Trimming removed 6 bases from V and 5 bases from J, with 5 bases in between. The CDR3 loop spans 10 amino acids. DNA of the CDR3: TGCAGTGCAAAGAACAATGAGCAGTTCTTC. This translates into CSAKNNEQFF.

This clone occurred a few times. The V call is TRBV7-2, the J call TRBJ2-7; weak D call: TRBD2 (6 bases). V was shortened by 0 bases and J by 2 bases, with 8 bases between the two germline ends. The CDR3 has 14 amino acids. Germline CDR1 and CDR2: SGHTA and FQGNSA. The CDR3 DNA is TGTGCCAGCAGCTTAGCCGGGAGAACCTACGAGCAGTACTTC. Translating it yields CASSLAGRTYEQYF. Full variable domain (outside the CDR3, taken from reference TRBV7-2 and TRBJ2-7): GAGVSQSPSNKVTEKGKDVELRCDPISGHTALYWYRQSLGQGLEFLIYFQGNSAPDKSGLPSDRFSAERTGGSVSTLTIQRTQQEDSAVYLCASSLAGRTYEQYFGPGTRLTVT.

The chain is built from TRBV21-1 and TRBJ2-7; the listed D gene, TRBD2, was not tested against the DNA. TRBV21-1 is described as a pseudogene. CDR3 size: 15 residues. The CDR3 here is CASSIKTSGDYEQYF. CDR3 coding DNA: TGTGCCAGCAGCATTAAGACTAGCGGAGATTACGAGCAGTACTTC.

The chain uses TRBV7-2 and TRBJ2-1; D is ambiguous. CDR3 length: 15 residues. Trimming removed 5 bases at V and 0 bases at J, with 11 bases between. The germline gives CDR1 SGHTA, CDR2 FQGNSA. CDR3 sequence: CASSDTSLSYNEQFF. DNA of the CDR3: TGTGCCAGCAGCGACACTTCGCTCTCCTACAATGAGCAGTTCTTC. The full variable domain, completed using reference TRBV7-2 and TRBJ2-1, is GAGVSQSPSNKVTEKGKDVELRCDPISGHTALYWYRQSLGQGLEFLIYFQGNSAPDKSGLPSDRFSAERTGGSVSTLTIQRTQQEDSAVYLCASSDTSLSYNEQFFGPGTRLTVL.

V and J are TRBV7-2 and TRBJ2-3; no clear D. Deletions cut 2 bases from V and 4 bases from J, with 7 bases between. There are 13 residues in the CDR3. The V gene's germline CDR1 is SGHTA and CDR2 FQGNSA. CDR3 coding DNA: TGTGCCAGCAGCTTAATCGACTCAGATACGCAGTATTTT. Encoded protein: CASSLIDSDTQYF.

This chain links TRBV5-1 with TRBJ1-4; tentative D call: TRBD1 (5 bases). With 4 bases removed from V and 2 bases from J, the gap between germline ends came to 12 bases. The V gene's germline CDR1 is SGHRS and CDR2 YFSETQ. The CDR3 runs 15 residues. CDR3 sequence (DNA): TGCGCCAGCAGCCCGGGGGGTAGCACTAATGAAAAACTGTTTTTT. Encoded protein: CASSPGGSTNEKLFF.

This clone was seen once. The chain links TRBV4-3 to TRBJ1-2; the D gene is possibly TRBD1 (5 bases). Looked up from germline, CDR1 is LGHNA and CDR2 is YSLEER. The CDR3 loop spans 16 amino acids. V dropped 0 bases and J dropped 4 bases, with 15 bases sitting between them. The CDR3 is CASSQDVWGVGYGYTF. CDR3 coding DNA: TGCGCCAGCAGCCAAGACGTATGGGGGGTTGGCTATGGCTACACCTTC.

The V gene is TRBV5-4, the J gene TRBJ1-1; no reliable D call. The CDR3 contains 15 residues. The V end lost 0 bases, the J end lost 2 bases, and 11 bases lay between the germline ends. Germline V gene lookup returns CDR1 SGHNT and CDR2 YYREEE (reference sequence). CDR3 sequence reads: CASSLVVEANTEAFF. CDR3 bases: TGTGCCAGCAGCTTGGTGGTGGAGGCAAACACTGAAGCTTTCTTT. Full variable domain (outside the CDR3, taken from reference TRBV5-4 and TRBJ1-1): ETGVTQSPTHLIKTRGQQVTLRCSSQSGHNTVSWYQQALGQGPQFIFQYYREEENGRGNFPPRFSGLQFPNYSSELNVNALELDDSALYLCASSLVVEANTEAFFGQGTRLTVV.

This clone was counted a few times. This sequence joins TRBV21-1 and TRBJ2-7; TRBD1, the table's D call, was not compared with the DNA. TRBV21-1 is tagged as a pseudogene. The CDR3 length is 14 residues. Here the CDR3 reads CASSSSQDEYEQYF. As DNA, the CDR3 is TGTGCCAGCAGCAGCTCCCAGGATGAGTACGAGCAGTACTTC.

By share, this clone counts as medium-sized (0.01 to 0.1%). The rearrangement links TRBV11-2 to TRBJ2-7; no clear D. The CDR3 spans 12 residues. Trimming shortened V by 3 bases and J by 5 bases, and 8 bases separated the two germline ends. In germline, CDR1 is SGHAT, CDR2 FQNNGV. In DNA, the CDR3 is TGTGCCAGCAGCTTGACGACGCACGAGCAGTACTTC. Residues: CASSLTTHEQYF.

The rearrangement uses TRBV9 and TRBJ2-2, with TRBD1 as a possible D gene (6 bases). The CDR3 covers 16 residues. In germline, CDR1 is SGDLS, CDR2 YYNGEE. V lost 1 base and J lost 1, with 11 bases in between. The CDR3 here is CASSVSPGQNTGELFF. For the CDR3, the DNA is TGTGCCAGCAGCGTATCTCCGGGACAGAACACCGGGGAGCTGTTTTTT.